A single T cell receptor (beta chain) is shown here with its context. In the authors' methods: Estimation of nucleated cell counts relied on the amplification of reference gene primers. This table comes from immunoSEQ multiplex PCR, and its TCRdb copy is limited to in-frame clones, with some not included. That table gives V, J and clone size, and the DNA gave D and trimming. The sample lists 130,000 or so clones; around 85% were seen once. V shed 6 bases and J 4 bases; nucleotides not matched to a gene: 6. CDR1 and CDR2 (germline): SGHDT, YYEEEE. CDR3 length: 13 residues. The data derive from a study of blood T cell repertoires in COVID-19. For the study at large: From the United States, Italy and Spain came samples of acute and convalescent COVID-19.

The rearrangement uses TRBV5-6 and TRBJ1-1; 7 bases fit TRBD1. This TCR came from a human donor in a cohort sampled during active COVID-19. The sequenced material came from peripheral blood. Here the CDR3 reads CASTVTGTTEAFF. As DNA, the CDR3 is TGTGCCAGCACCGTGACAGGGACCACTGAAGCTTTCTTT.